These 10 T cell receptor beta chains originate from one sample sequenced in a study of STAT5B mutations in CD4+ large granular lymphocyte leukemia. Libraries were prepared by immunoSEQ multiplex PCR; TCRdb keeps only in-frame clonotypes and omits some of them. The sample holds roughly 36,000 clones, approximately 90% seen once. The specimen sequenced was CD4+ T cells from blood buffy coats. These receptors originate from a human donor in good health.

This clone was seen only once. Here the CDR3 reads CASRDSQETQYF. CDR3 sequence (DNA): TGTGCCAGCAGAGACAGCCAAGAGACCCAGTACTTC. The rearrangement uses TRBV7-8 and TRBJ2-5; TRBD1 might be the D (5 bases). The CDR3 runs to 12 residues. V shed 6 bases and J shed 1 base, with 6 bases lying between them. Germline V CDR1 and CDR2: SGHVS, FQNEAQ.

The chain has TRBV5-6 and TRBJ1-2; the D gene is possibly TRBD1 (5 bases). CDR1 is SGHDT, CDR2 YYEEEE, per germline. The CDR3 contains 15 residues. V lost 3 bases to trimming and J lost 2 bases, with 14 bases between them. The CDR3 here is CASSSTGTQNYGYTF. As DNA, the CDR3 is TGTGCCAGCAGCTCGACCGGGACCCAAAACTATGGCTACACCTTC.

The chain employs TRBV5-8 and TRBJ2-1; 8 bases are a match to TRBD2. This CDR3 region has 13 residues. From germline, CDR1 is SGHTS and CDR2 YDEGEE. J lost 15 bases, V lost 5 bases, and 13 bases had no gene match. The CDR3 nucleotides are TGTGCCAGCAGTGTGACTAGCGCGGGCCTAGGGTTCTTC. Residues: CASSVTSAGLGFF.

J is TRBJ2-7 and V is TRBV27; 12 bases map to TRBD1. V shed 5 bases and J 4 bases; nucleotides not matched to a gene: 12. Per germline, CDR1 MNHEY and CDR2 SMNVEV (reference sequence). CDR3 length: 17 amino acids. The DNA of the CDR3 is TGTGCCAGCAGTGGTCTTCGGGGACAGGGGGCCTTATACGAGCAGTACTTC. It yields the protein CASSGLRGQGALYEQYF.

The V call is TRBV20-1, the J call TRBJ2-3; D gene ambiguous. Germline CDR1 reads DFQATT; CDR2 reads SNEGSKA (reference sequence). The CDR3 has 11 amino acids. The CDR3 loop is CSPSSTDTQYF. CDR3 DNA sequence: TGCAGCCCCAGTAGCACAGATACGCAGTATTTT.

J is TRBJ1-1 and V is TRBV6-1; a possible D gene is TRBD1 (5 bases). Between the trimmed V and J ends, which lost 7 bases and 1 base, there was a span of 10 bases. CDR1 MNHNS and CDR2 SASEGT come from the germline V gene. The CDR3 covers 13 residues. The CDR3 loop reads CASNWRGNTEAFF. The CDR3 DNA reads TGTGCCAGCAATTGGAGGGGGAACACTGAAGCTTTCTTT.

The V gene is TRBV11-3, the J gene TRBJ2-7; D possibly corresponds to TRBD1 (6 bases). The germline V gene has CDR1 SGHNT and CDR2 YENEEA. V was shortened by 5 bases and J by 3 bases, with 17 bases between the two germline ends. CDR3 size: 15 residues. Here the CDR3 reads CASSLTGTLVYEQYF. The CDR3 bases are TGTGCCAGCAGCCTTACCGGGACATTAGTCTACGAGCAGTACTTC.

The genes are TRBV7-7 and TRBJ2-2; 7 bases agree with TRBD1. The germline gives CDR1 SSHAT, CDR2 FNYEAQ (reference sequence). Germline trimming cut 5 bases from V and 0 bases from J; bases unmatched to any gene: 6. The CDR3 has 16 amino acids. CDR3 sequence (DNA): TGTGCCAGCAGCGCCACAGGGGCACCGAACACCGGGGAGCTGTTTTTT. Its translation is CASSATGAPNTGELFF.

The chain combines TRBV2 with TRBJ2-1; 13 nucleotides match TRBD2. This CDR3 has 14 amino acids. CDR1 and CDR2 from the germline V gene are SNHLY and FYNNEI. The J segment lost 5 bases and the V segment lost 6 bases, leaving 1 base of the junction unmatched. This chain's CDR3 is CASSGTSGDNEQFF. CDR3 nucleotide sequence: TGTGCCAGCAGCGGGACTAGCGGGGACAATGAGCAGTTCTTC.

The CDR3: CASSLVGGTSTDTQYF. The CDR3 DNA is TGTGCCAGCAGCTTAGTGGGGGGAACCAGCACAGATACGCAGTATTTT. This rearrangement joins TRBV7-2 to TRBJ2-3; a weak D match, TRBD2 (6 bases). The CDR3 covers 16 residues. V lost 1 base to trimming and J lost 0 bases, with 11 bases between them. Germline assignment: CDR1 SGHTA and CDR2 FQGNSA.